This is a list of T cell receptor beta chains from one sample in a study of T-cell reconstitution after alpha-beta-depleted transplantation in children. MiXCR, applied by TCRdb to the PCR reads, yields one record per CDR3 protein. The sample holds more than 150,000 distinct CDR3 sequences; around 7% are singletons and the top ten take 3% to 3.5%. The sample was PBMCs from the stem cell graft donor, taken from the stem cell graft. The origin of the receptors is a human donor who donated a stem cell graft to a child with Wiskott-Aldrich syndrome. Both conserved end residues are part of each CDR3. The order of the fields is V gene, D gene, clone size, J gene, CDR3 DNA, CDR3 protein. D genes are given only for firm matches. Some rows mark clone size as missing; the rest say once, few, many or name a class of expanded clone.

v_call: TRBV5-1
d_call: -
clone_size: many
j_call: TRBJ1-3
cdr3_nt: TGCGCCAGCAGCTTGGCCGTCGCGGGCTCTGGAAACACCATATATTTT
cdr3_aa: CASSLAVAGSGNTIYF

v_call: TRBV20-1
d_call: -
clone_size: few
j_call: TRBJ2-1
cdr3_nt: TGCAGTGGGGTTGGGGGGCTTCGAGGGAGCTCCTACAATGAGCAGTTCTTC
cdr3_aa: CSGVGGLRGSSYNEQFF

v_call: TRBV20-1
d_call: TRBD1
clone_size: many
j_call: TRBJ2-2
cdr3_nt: TGCAGTGCTAGAGACCTCGGGACAGGGTTTGCCGGGGAGCTGTTTTTT
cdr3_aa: CSARDLGTGFAGELFF

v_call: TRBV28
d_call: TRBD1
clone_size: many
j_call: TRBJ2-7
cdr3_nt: TGTGCCAGCAGTCCCCGAGCGGACAGGGGGGACTACGAGCAGTACTTC
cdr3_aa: CASSPRADRGDYEQYF

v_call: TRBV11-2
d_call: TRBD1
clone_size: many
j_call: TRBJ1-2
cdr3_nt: TGTGCCAGCAGCTTAGATAAGACAGGGGATCCATATGGCTACACCTTC
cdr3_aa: CASSLDKTGDPYGYTF

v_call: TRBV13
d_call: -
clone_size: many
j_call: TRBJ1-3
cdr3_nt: TGTGCCAGCAGCCGGGACCGGCTCACCATATATTTT
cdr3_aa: CASSRDRLTIYF

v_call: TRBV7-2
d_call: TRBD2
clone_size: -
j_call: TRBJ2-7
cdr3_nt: TGTGCCAGCAGCTTAGCGTCGGGAGGGCCCTACGAGCAGTACTTC
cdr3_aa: CASSLASGGPYEQYF

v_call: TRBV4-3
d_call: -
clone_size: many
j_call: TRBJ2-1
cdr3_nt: TGCGCCAGCGGCTTAACGACCTCGGGCAATGAGCAGTTCTTC
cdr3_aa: CASGLTTSGNEQFF

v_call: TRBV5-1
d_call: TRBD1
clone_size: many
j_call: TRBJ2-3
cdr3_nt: TGCGCCAGCACGGGCAGGGGGCAGAGCACAGATACGCAGTATTTT
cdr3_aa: CASTGRGQSTDTQYF

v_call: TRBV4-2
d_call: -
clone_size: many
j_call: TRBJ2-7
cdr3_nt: TGTGCCAGCAGCCCAGGGACCTCGAGGGGGTCTGGGGAGCAGTACTTC
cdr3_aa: CASSPGTSRGSGEQYF

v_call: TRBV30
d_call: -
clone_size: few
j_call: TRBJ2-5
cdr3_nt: TGTGCCTGGAGTGATAGACAGCTCCAAGAGACCCAGTACTTC
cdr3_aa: CAWSDRQLQETQYF

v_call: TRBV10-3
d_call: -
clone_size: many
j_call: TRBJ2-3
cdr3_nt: TGTGCCATCAGTGAGTCGGAGGACCCCACAGATACGCAGTATTTT
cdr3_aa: CAISESEDPTDTQYF

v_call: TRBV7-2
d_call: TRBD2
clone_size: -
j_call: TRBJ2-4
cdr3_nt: TGTGCCAGCAGCTTCTCGGGGGGGACTCTGAAAAACATTCAGTACTTC
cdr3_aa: CASSFSGGTLKNIQYF

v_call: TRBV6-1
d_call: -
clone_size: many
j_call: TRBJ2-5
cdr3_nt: TGTGCCAGCAAGAGGGGACAAGAGACCCAGTACTTC
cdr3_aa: CASKRGQETQYF

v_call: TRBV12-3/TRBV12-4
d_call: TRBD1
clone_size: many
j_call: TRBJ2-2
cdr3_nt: TGTGCCAGCAGTAAAGGACAGGTTCCCGGGGAGCTGTTTTTT
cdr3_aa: CASSKGQVPGELFF

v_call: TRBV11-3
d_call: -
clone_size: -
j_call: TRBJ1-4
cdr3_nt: TGTGCCAGCAGCTTAGTAGCGGGGTATGATGAAAAACTGTTTTTT
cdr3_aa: CASSLVAGYDEKLFF

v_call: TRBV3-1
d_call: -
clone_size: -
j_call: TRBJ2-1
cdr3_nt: TGTGCCAGCCAGAAGACTCAGGTTGGAGTCCATGAGCAGTTCTTC
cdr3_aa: CASQKTQVGVHEQFF

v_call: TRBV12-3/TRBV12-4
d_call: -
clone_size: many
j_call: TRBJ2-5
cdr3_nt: TGTGCCAGCAGTTTTGCTAGCCTACAAGAGACCCAGTACTTC
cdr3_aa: CASSFASLQETQYF

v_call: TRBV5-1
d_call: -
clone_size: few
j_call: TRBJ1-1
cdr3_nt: TGCGCCAGCAGTCAACAGTCGAACACTGAAGCTTTCTTT
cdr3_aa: CASSQQSNTEAFF

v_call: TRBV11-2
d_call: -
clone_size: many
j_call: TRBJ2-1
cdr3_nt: TGTGCCAGCAGCTTTGGCGACAATGAGCAGTTCTTC
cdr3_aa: CASSFGDNEQFF

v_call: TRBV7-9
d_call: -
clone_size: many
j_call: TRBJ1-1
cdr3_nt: TGTGCCAGCAGCTCACTGTCGAACACTGAAGCTTTCTTT
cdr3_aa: CASSSLSNTEAFF

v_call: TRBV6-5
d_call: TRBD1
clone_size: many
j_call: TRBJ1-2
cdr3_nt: TGTGCCAGCAGCCCCGGGGACAGGGGGTTTTTTGGCTACACCTTC
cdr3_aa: CASSPGDRGFFGYTF

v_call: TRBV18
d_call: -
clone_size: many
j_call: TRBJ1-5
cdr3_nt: TGTGCCAGCTCACCAGGTCCGGGACGCCTCAGAGATCAGCCCCAGCATTTT
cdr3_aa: CASSPGPGRLRDQPQHF

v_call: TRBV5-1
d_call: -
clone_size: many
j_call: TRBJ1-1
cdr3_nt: TGCGCCAGCAGCTCTACTAACAGGGAGCTGGCCGAAGCTTTCTTT
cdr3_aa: CASSSTNRELAEAFF

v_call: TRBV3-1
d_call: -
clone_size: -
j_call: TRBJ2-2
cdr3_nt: TGTGCCAGCGGTGACCCCGGGGAGCTGTTTTTT
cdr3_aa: CASGDPGELFF

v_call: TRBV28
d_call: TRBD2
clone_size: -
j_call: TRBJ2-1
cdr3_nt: TGTGCCAGCAGTTCCGGGACTATTGGCAATGAGCAGTTCTTC
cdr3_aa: CASSSGTIGNEQFF

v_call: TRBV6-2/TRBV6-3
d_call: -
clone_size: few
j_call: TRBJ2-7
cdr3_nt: TGTGCCAGCCGAAACGGAGGGTCGGGCGAGCAGTACTTC
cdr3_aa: CASRNGGSGEQYF

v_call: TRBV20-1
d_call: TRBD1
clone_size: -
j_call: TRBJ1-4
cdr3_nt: TGCAGTTCTAGACCTGGGACAGGGGCGGGTGCATGGGAAAAACTGTTTTTT
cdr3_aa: CSSRPGTGAGAWEKLFF

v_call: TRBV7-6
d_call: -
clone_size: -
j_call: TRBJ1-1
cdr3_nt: TGTGCCAGCAGCTTAGCGGGGGCCGATACTGAAGCTTTCTTT
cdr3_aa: CASSLAGADTEAFF

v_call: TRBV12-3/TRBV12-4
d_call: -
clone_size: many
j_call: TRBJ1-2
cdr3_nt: TGTGCCAGCAGTGCCGACCCGAATGGCTACACCTTC
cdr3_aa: CASSADPNGYTF

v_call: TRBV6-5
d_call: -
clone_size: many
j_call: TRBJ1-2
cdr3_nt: TGTGCCAGCAGTTTTTTCCCGACAAGGTTACCCTATGGCTACACCTTC
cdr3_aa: CASSFFPTRLPYGYTF

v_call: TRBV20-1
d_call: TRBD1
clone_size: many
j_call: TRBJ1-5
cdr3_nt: TGCAGTGCTAGTTTGGGGACAGGGATGAGCAATCAGCCCCAGCATTTT
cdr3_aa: CSASLGTGMSNQPQHF

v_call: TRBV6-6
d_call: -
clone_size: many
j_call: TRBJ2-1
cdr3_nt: TGTGCCAGCAAGCAATATGAGCAGTTCTTC
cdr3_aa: CASKQYEQFF

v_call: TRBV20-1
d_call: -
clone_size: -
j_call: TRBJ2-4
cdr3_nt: TGCAGTGCTAGCATGGTTAGCGACGTTTGGTCCAAAAACATTCAGTACTTC
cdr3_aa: CSASMVSDVWSKNIQYF

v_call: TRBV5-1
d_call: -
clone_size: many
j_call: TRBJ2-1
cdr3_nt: TGCGCCAGCAGCCGACGGGGAGACTCCTACAATGAGCAGTTCTTC
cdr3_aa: CASSRRGDSYNEQFF

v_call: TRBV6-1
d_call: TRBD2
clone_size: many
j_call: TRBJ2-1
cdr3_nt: TGTGCCAGCAGACCCCACGCCGGGGGGTCCGATGAGCAGTTCTTC
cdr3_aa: CASRPHAGGSDEQFF

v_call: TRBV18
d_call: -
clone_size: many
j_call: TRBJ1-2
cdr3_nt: TGTGCCAGCTCAAATAACTATGGCTACACCTTC
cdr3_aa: CASSNNYGYTF

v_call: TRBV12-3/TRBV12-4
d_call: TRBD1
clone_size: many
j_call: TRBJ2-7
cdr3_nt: TGTGCCAGCAGCAAAAGACAGGGCTACGAGCAGTACTTC
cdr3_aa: CASSKRQGYEQYF

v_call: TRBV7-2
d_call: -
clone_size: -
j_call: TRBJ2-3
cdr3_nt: TGTGCCAGCAGCCGAAAGACTCGGACCACGACAGATACGCAGTATTTT
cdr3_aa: CASSRKTRTTTDTQYF

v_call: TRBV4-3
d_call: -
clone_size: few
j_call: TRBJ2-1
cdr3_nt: TGCGCCAGCAGTCCGACCGACTACAACAATGAGCAGTTCTTC
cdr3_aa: CASSPTDYNNEQFF

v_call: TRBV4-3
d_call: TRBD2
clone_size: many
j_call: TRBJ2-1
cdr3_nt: TGCGCCAGCAGCCCCCCCCCGGGAAGCGGGAGGGCCAGTGAGCAGTTCTTC
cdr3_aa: CASSPPPGSGRASEQFF

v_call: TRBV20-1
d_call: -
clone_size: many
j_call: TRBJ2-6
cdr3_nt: TGCAGTGCTAGAGATATAAGGCAGGGGAGTTCGGGGGCCAACGTCCTGACTTTC
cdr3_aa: CSARDIRQGSSGANVLTF

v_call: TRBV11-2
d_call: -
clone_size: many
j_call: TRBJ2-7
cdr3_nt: TGTGCCAGCAGCTTATCCAGGTCCTCCCCCGAGCAGTACTTC
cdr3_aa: CASSLSRSSPEQYF

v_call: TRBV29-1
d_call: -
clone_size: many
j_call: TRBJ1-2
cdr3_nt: TGCAGCGTTGACTATCCAGGGAAAGGCTACACCTTC
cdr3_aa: CSVDYPGKGYTF

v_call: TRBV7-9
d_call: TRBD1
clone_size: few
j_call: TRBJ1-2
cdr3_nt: TGTGCCAGCAGCTTACCGGGACAGGGGACTTCTAACTATGGCTACACCTTC
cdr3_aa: CASSLPGQGTSNYGYTF

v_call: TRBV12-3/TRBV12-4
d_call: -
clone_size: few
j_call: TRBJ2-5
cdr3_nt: TGTGCCAGCAGTTTACAGCGGAGAGGGCGGGAGACCCAGTACTTC
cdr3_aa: CASSLQRRGRETQYF

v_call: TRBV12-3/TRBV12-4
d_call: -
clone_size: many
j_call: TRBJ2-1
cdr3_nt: TGTGCCAGCAGTCTACCAGGAGGTGAGCAGTTCTTC
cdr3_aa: CASSLPGGEQFF

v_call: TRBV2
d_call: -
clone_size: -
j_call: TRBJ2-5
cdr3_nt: TGTGCCAGCAGTGGACAGCAAGAGACCCAGTACTTC
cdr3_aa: CASSGQQETQYF

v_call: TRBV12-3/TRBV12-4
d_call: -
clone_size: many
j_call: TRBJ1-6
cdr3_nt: TGTGCCAGCAGTTTTGGGGTAGGAGATTCACCCCTCCACTTT
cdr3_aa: CASSFGVGDSPLHF

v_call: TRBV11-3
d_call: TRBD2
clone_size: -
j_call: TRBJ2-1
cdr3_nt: TGTGCCAGCAGTGCCAAGACTAGCAGGAACAATGAGCAGTTCTTC
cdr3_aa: CASSAKTSRNNEQFF

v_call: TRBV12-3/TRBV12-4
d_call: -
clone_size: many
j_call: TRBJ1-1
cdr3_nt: TGTGCCAGCACTCTCAGGGATTCGGGACGCGTCGGAGCTTTCTTT
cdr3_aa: CASTLRDSGRVGAFF

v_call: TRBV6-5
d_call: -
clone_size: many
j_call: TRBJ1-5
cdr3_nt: TGTGCCAGCAGTTACAGGGCCCGACAGAGAAATCAGCCCCAGCATTTT
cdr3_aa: CASSYRARQRNQPQHF